The entry that follows covers one TCR beta chain sequence. Its antigen remains unknown. Data came from immunoSEQ multiplex PCR; TCRdb stores just in-frame clones and leaves some out. Among approximately 70,000 clones listed, roughly 87% were seen once. The V gene's germline CDR1 is SGHVS and CDR2 FQNEAQ. With 0 bases removed from V and 3 bases from J, the gap between germline ends came to 5 bases. CDR3 size: 13 residues. The entry originates in a study of OX40 agonist ivuxolimab in advanced cancers. For the study at large: Three patients had partial responses: one hepatocellular carcinoma, two cutaneous melanoma.

Findings and caveats of the study: CD8+ T cells averaged more expanded clones than CD4+. The 0.1-3.0 mg/kg partial responders had among the lowest clonal expansion.

The sample here was CD4+ or CD8+ T cells sorted from blood, taken in a trial of the OX40 agonist ivuxolimab. The receptor was derived from an adult with an advanced solid tumor such as melanoma, head and neck, liver or kidney cancer. The chain has TRBV7-8 and TRBJ1-1, with D unresolved. Here the CDR3 DNA reads TGTGCCAGCAGCTTAGCCCCTGACACTGAAGCTTTCTTT. As protein: CASSLAPDTEAFF.